The source of this T cell receptor beta chain is a study of blood T cell repertoires in COVID-19. Study-wide background: Samples representing acute and convalescent COVID-19 were sourced from the United States, Italy and Spain.

Participants were aged roughly 18 to 100 years from 24 US areas. In the 2 weeks before study entry, exposed participants met a COVID-19 case, which was PCR-confirmed or clinician-diagnosed. As handled by the study authors: Quantification of nucleated cells was approximated via reference gene primer amplification. TCRdb's copy holds only in-frame clones and misses some; the assay was immunoSEQ multiplex PCR. V, J and clone size derive from that table, while D and trimming were established from the DNA sequence. The sample lists some 300,000 clones; approximately 91% were seen once. Source material: PBMCs or T cells enriched from blood (not recorded which). The TCR sequence derives from a woman in her 30s who had been exposed to COVID-19.

The CDR3 sequence is CASSARQPQHF. CDR3 DNA sequence: TGTGCCAGCAGCGCTAGACAGCCCCAGCATTTT. This rearrangement joins TRBV5-4 to TRBJ1-5; D remains unclear. V lost 4 bases, J lost 7 bases, and 6 bases lay in between. The CDR3 runs to 11 residues. The germline gives CDR1 SGHNT, CDR2 YYREEE (reference sequence).